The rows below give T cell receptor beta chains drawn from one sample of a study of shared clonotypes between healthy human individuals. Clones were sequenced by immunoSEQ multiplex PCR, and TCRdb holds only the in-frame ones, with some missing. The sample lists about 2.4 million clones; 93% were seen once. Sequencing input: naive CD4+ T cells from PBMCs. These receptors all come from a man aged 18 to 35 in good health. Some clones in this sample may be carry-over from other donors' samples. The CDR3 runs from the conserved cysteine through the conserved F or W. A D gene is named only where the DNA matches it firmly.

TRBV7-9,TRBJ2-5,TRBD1,CASSLATGGEQYF
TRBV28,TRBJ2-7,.,CASRDSSSYEQYF
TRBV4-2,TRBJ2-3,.,CASSQGQDTDTQYF
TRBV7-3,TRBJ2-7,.,CASSPAPGGPYEQYF
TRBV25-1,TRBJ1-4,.,CASSEKTGWNEKLFF
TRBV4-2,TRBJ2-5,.,CASSQGGAESEQETQYF
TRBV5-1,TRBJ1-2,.,CASSPLGGTYSYGYTF
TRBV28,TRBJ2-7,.,CASSLAGPEQYF
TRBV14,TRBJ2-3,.,CASSQVDRYTDTQYF
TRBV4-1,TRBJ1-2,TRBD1,CASSPRGPIYGYTF
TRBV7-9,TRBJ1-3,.,CATNSRRPSGNTIYF
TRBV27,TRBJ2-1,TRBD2,CASSPRLAGGLNEQFF
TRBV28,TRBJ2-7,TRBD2,CASSLPGLAGGPREQYF
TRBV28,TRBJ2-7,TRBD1,CASSHSGTGGYEQYF
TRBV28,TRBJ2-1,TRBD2,CASRGTSGSSYNEQFF
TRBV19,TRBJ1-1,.,CASRIPGAARVEAFF
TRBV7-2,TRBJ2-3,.,CASSRTSTGPDTQYF
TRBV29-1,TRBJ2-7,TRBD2,CSVEGGAGSGRTLF
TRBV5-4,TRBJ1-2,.,CASSPGTGRYGYTF
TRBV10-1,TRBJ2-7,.,CASSERGSEQYF
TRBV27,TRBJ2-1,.,CASSLWTPNEQFF
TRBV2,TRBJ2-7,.,CASRDRDLKYF
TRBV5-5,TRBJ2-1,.,CASSLRGGESSYNEQFF
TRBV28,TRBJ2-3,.,CASRARWGEDTQYF